These T cell receptor beta chains were read from a single sample in a study of OX40 agonist ivuxolimab in advanced cancers. Assay used: immunoSEQ multiplex PCR; TCRdb lists only in-frame clones, some missing. The sample has around 33,000 clones, 92% seen once; the top ten hold around 4%. The starting material was CD4+ or CD8+ T cells sorted from blood, obtained in a trial of the OX40 agonist ivuxolimab. Every receptor here comes from an adult with an advanced solid tumor such as melanoma, head and neck, liver or kidney cancer. Each CDR3 is given with its conserved first and last residue. Fields, in order: clone size, J gene, V gene, D gene, CDR3 DNA, CDR3 protein. The D gene is left open where the match is weak. Size is omitted from some rows. Given values are once, few, many or a class for expanded clones.

clone_size: .
j_call: TRBJ2-3
v_call: TRBV7-9
d_call: .
cdr3_nt: TGTGCCAGCAGCAGGAGGGTAGCAGGAGGTTCTACGCAGTATTTT
cdr3_aa: CASSRRVAGGSTQYF

clone_size: .
j_call: TRBJ2-5
v_call: TRBV7-9
d_call: TRBD1
cdr3_nt: TGTGCCAGCAGCCAGACAGGGGGCGCGGAGACCCAGTACTTC
cdr3_aa: CASSQTGGAETQYF

clone_size: once
j_call: TRBJ1-3
v_call: TRBV6-6
d_call: .
cdr3_nt: TGTGCCAGCAGTTTAGACACGACAAGCTCTGGAAACACCATATATTTT
cdr3_aa: CASSLDTTSSGNTIYF

clone_size: .
j_call: TRBJ2-5
v_call: TRBV7-9
d_call: TRBD2
cdr3_nt: TGTGCCAGCAGCTTAGAGCTAGCGGGAGAGACCCAGTACTTC
cdr3_aa: CASSLELAGETQYF

clone_size: .
j_call: TRBJ2-3
v_call: TRBV10-1
d_call: .
cdr3_nt: TGCGCCAGCAGTGAGTCGATACGTGGGGCGAAAGATACGCAGTATTTT
cdr3_aa: CASSESIRGAKDTQYF

clone_size: .
j_call: TRBJ1-1
v_call: TRBV6-6
d_call: .
cdr3_nt: TGTGCCAGCAGCTACGGGGACACTGAAGCTTTCTTT
cdr3_aa: CASSYGDTEAFF

clone_size: .
j_call: TRBJ2-7
v_call: TRBV28
d_call: .
cdr3_nt: TGTGCCAGCAGTTCACAGGTCCACGAGCAGTACTTC
cdr3_aa: CASSSQVHEQYF

clone_size: .
j_call: TRBJ2-1
v_call: TRBV6-4
d_call: TRBD2
cdr3_nt: TGTGCCAGCAGCCTTAGCGGGGCCAGCTCCTACAATGAGCAGTTCTTC
cdr3_aa: CASSLSGASSYNEQFF

clone_size: .
j_call: TRBJ1-5
v_call: TRBV19
d_call: TRBD1
cdr3_nt: TGTGCCAGTAGTTTTTCCGGGACAGGGGCTCTCAATCAGCCCCAGCATTTT
cdr3_aa: CASSFSGTGALNQPQHF

clone_size: .
j_call: TRBJ2-7
v_call: TRBV21-1
d_call: .
cdr3_nt: TGTGCCAGCGCGAAAGGGGACAGTACCTACGAGCAGTACTTC
cdr3_aa: CASAKGDSTYEQYF

clone_size: .
j_call: TRBJ2-3
v_call: TRBV7-8
d_call: .
cdr3_nt: TGTGCCAGCAGCCCCGCTGTTACAGATACGCAGTATTTT
cdr3_aa: CASSPAVTDTQYF

clone_size: once
j_call: TRBJ2-7
v_call: TRBV10-2
d_call: TRBD2
cdr3_nt: TGCGCCAGCATGCTAGCGGGAAAATACGAGCAGTACTTC
cdr3_aa: CASMLAGKYEQYF

clone_size: .
j_call: TRBJ2-1
v_call: TRBV18
d_call: TRBD2
cdr3_nt: TGTGCCAGCTCAACCGAAGTTAGCGGGGCCGGGGGGGAGCAGTTCTTC
cdr3_aa: CASSTEVSGAGGEQFF

clone_size: medium-sized
j_call: TRBJ1-6
v_call: TRBV9
d_call: .
cdr3_nt: TGTGCCAGCAGCGTAGGGGGTCAGGGTAGCTCACCCCTCCACTTT
cdr3_aa: CASSVGGQGSSPLHF

clone_size: .
j_call: TRBJ2-7
v_call: TRBV28
d_call: .
cdr3_nt: TGTGCCAGCACCATGGCGGGGCAGAGAAGGTACGAGCAGTACTTC
cdr3_aa: CASTMAGQRRYEQYF

clone_size: .
j_call: TRBJ2-7
v_call: TRBV7-8
d_call: .
cdr3_nt: TGTGCCAGCAGCTTAGGACAGGGAGGGTGGGTCTACGAGCAGTACTTC
cdr3_aa: CASSLGQGGWVYEQYF

clone_size: once
j_call: TRBJ1-4
v_call: TRBV15
d_call: .
cdr3_nt: TGTGCCACCAGCAGAGATCGGACGGGTGAAAAACTGTTTTTT
cdr3_aa: CATSRDRTGEKLFF

clone_size: .
j_call: TRBJ1-2
v_call: TRBV6-1
d_call: TRBD1
cdr3_nt: TGTGCCAGCAGTCTAGGACAGGCTACGATCTATGGCTACACCTTC
cdr3_aa: CASSLGQATIYGYTF

clone_size: few
j_call: TRBJ1-1
v_call: TRBV5-5
d_call: .
cdr3_nt: TGTGCCAGCAGCCTTGACATACCAAACACTGAAGCTTTCTTT
cdr3_aa: CASSLDIPNTEAFF

clone_size: .
j_call: TRBJ2-5
v_call: TRBV15
d_call: .
cdr3_nt: TGTGCCACCAGCAGAACTGGGGAGACCCAGTACTTC
cdr3_aa: CATSRTGETQYF

clone_size: .
j_call: TRBJ2-5
v_call: TRBV7-9
d_call: TRBD2
cdr3_nt: TGTGCCAGCAGCCGAGGGACTAGCGGGTGGGAAGAGACCCAGTACTTC
cdr3_aa: CASSRGTSGWEETQYF

clone_size: .
j_call: TRBJ2-1
v_call: TRBV9
d_call: TRBD1
cdr3_nt: TGTGCCAGCAGCCCCCGGGGACAGCCGGGAAGCGGCAATGAGCAGTTCTTC
cdr3_aa: CASSPRGQPGSGNEQFF

clone_size: once
j_call: TRBJ2-7
v_call: TRBV18
d_call: .
cdr3_nt: TGTGCCAGCTCCCTTCGACCTCAGGTCCCAGGGTCCTCCTACGAGCAGTACTTC
cdr3_aa: CASSLRPQVPGSSYEQYF